This T cell receptor (beta chain) was sequenced for a study of PD-1 blockade in classical Hodgkin lymphoma. Whole-study findings and limits: Reasons behind the repertoire differences stay unclear, perhaps disease activity or earlier therapy. When set against healthy donors, newly diagnosed patients were reported to show lower baseline TCR diversity.

Some clones are missing from TCRdb's copy, which holds only in-frame ones; the method was immunoSEQ multiplex PCR. The table lists just under 20,000 clones, under 85% of them singletons. This clone ranks as medium-sized (0.01 to 0.1%). Its matching antigen is unknown. There are 12 residues in the CDR3. Germline CDR1 is LNHDA and CDR2 is SQIVND (reference sequence). V lost 7 bases to trimming and J lost 5 bases, with 9 bases between them. Time point given: newly diagnosed, previously untreated cHL patient sample. Starting with thawed PBMCs, CD4+ T cells were purified by magnetic negative selection. Comparison samples consisted of PBMCs from newly diagnosed, untreated classical Hodgkin lymphoma.

This clonotype originated in a human donor with classical Hodgkin lymphoma. V and J are TRBV19 and TRBJ1-5; D gene unclear. The specimen was CD4+ T cells from blood. CDR3 in amino acids: CASNRVDQPQHF. The CDR3 DNA reads as TGTGCCAGTAATAGGGTGGATCAGCCCCAGCATTTT. Filled out from reference TRBV19 and TRBJ1-5, the complete variable domain reads DGGITQSPKYLFRKEGQNVTLSCEQNLNHDAMYWYRQDPGQGLRLIYYSQIVNDFQKGDIAEGYSVSREKKESFPLTVTSAQKNPTAFYLCASNRVDQPQHFGDGTRLSIL.